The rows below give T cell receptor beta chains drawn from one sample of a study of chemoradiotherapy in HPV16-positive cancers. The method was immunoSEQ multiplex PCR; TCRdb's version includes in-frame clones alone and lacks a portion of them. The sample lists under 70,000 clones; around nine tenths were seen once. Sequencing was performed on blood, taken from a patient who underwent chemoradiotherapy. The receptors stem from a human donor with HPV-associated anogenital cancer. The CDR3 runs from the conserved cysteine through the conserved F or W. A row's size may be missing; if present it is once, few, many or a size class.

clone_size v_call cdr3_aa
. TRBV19 CASSILAGGPTGELFF
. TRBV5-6 CASSLARGFSAFF
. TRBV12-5 CASGLSQREFF
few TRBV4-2 CASSLVDRENGYTF
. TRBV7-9 CASSLVGGEKLFF
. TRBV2 CASSRDGNTGELFF
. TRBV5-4 CASSPTSGGYNEQFF
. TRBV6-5 CATKEAGYGYTF
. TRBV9 CASSASARNTIYF
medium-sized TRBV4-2 CASSQVGTGTMRYF
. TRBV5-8 CASSLVGGRRTEAFF
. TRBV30 CAWTLNTGELFF
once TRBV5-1 CASTPALAGGETQYF
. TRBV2 CASSVPASGQETQYF
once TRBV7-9 CASSLGLAYTDTQYF
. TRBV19 CASRTRDGSNQPQHF
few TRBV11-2 CASSLDLADGYTF
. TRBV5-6 CASSLVQGVSPLHF
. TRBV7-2 CASSLEGLSNQPQHF
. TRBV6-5 CAMGRGRDQNGYTF
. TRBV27 CASSPGAGRSTDTQYF
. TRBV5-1 CATSTGPQETQYF
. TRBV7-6 CASSSPGSQGGQYF
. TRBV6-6 CASSDWHRWVNTEAFF
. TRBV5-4 CATGAGTGAADTQYF
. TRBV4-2 CASSQDIAGYRYEQYF
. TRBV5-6 CASSLVAASEQYF
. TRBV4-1 CASSLEPVDTIYF
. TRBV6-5 CASSYRRTGDEQYF
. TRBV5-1 CATSTGVYGYTF
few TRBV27 CASTVAGGKGREQYF
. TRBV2 CASRRDRGGYSNQPQHF
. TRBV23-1 CASSQPRGNSEAFF
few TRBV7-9 CASRPPTGGLSYGYTF
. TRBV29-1 CSVEVGGITDTQYF
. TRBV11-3 CASSPGTSGEKDTQYF
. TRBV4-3 CASSQGPPGTSTLYEQYF
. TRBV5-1 CASSRLAGDNNEQFF
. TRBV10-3 CAIRMEPNQPQHF
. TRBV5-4 CASSLGAGVSYEQYF
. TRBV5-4 CASSPRTSGGVHNEQFF
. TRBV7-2 CASSLAGGPGKLFF
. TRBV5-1 CASSLAGDTQYF
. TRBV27 CASSSQGSKKGQFF
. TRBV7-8 CASSLVSPPPGELFF
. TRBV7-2 CASSGQGISETQYF
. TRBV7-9 CASSRGTDYYEQYF
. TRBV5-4 CASSRDRVPDTQYF
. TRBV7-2 CASSSEGGYNEQFF
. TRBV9 CASSVSHQGRGEETQYF
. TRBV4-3 CASSQDHRLGKAFF
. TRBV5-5 CASSSTGISGANVLTF
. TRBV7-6 CASSSGQGAQETQYF
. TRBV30 CAWSAYRTAGGYTF
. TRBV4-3 CASSQGDLAERYF
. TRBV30 CAWGQVEETQYF
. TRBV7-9 CASSATSGTRTPPHNEQFF